One and the same sample provided the 31 T cell receptor beta chains below, sequenced in a study of tumor and adjacent non-tumor tissue in lung cancer. No cell sorting was done before RNA was extracted from the tissue. Distant lung tissue was collected more than 3 cm away from the tumor edge. The library came from three nested PCR rounds adapted from ARM-PCR protocols. TCRdb processed the multiplex PCR reads anew with MiXCR; each CDR3 protein has one entry. The sample lists over 100,000 distinct CDR3 sequences, about 61% occurring once. The sample was distant non-tumor lung tissue. The origin of the receptors is a man aged 60 to 69 with non-small cell lung cancer.

This clonotype has just a few counts. The chain couples TRBV5-1 to TRBJ2-7, with D uncertain. Germline-derived CDR1 and CDR2 are SGHRS and YFSETQ. V gave up 2 bases and J gave up 0 bases, with 6 bases separating them. This CDR3 comprises 13 residues. CDR3 DNA: TGCGCCAGCAGCTTCGGCAGCTCCTACGAGCAGTACTTC. Translated, it gives CASSFGSSYEQYF.

Comment on this clonotype: Its ends do not fully match the called genes, so a read error is possible. The rearrangement uses TRBV11-1 and TRBJ2-7, with TRBD2 as a possible D gene (5 bases). The CDR3 contains 14 residues. Germline V gene data show CDR1 as SGHAT and CDR2 as FQDESV (reference sequence). DNA for the CDR3: TGTGCCAGCAGCTTTCACGGAGGCGCCTACGAGCGGTACTTC. Translating it yields CASSFHGGAYERYF.

This clonotype was observed many times. The chain recombines TRBV20-1 with TRBJ2-7, with D perhaps TRBD2 (6 bases). CDR3 length: 13 residues. Germline loops: CDR1 DFQATT, CDR2 SNEGSKA (reference sequence). Trimming left V 3 bases short and J 3 bases short, with 12 bases between. The CDR3 sequence is CSARGDFHYEQYF. As DNA, the CDR3 is TGCAGTGCTAGGGGGGACTTCCACTACGAGCAGTACTTC.

The chain has TRBV6-5 and TRBJ1-2; a weak D match, TRBD1 (6 bases). Per the germline V gene, CDR1 is MNHEY and CDR2 is SVGAGI. There are 17 residues in the CDR3. V lost 6 bases and J lost 5, with 25 bases in between. In DNA, the CDR3 is TGTGCCAGCAGAAAATCAACAGGGTGCGATGAGAATTATGGCTACACCTTC. This sequence encodes CASRKSTGCDENYGYTF.

A note on this clonotype: Because it lacks the conserved phenylalanine or tryptophan at the end, this CDR3 is likely a read error. The DNA is left out, because the CDR3 cannot be placed on it with certainty; the CDR3 is given as TCRdb lists it. This chain connects TRBV4-1 to TRBJ1-1. The CDR3 spans 11 residues, counting both ends. Germline-derived CDR1 and CDR2 are MGHRA and YSYEKL. CDR3 loop: CASSQGTEALI.

This clonotype was recorded only once. At one end the junction does not follow the germline gene, possibly because of a read error. J is TRBJ1-2 and V is TRBV4-1; 12 bases are shared with TRBD1. CDR1 is MGHRA and CDR2 is YSYEKL in the germline V gene. The CDR3 is 15 amino acids. This CDR3 reads CASSQTGTGGFDYTF. DNA of the CDR3: TGCGCCAGCAGCCAAACGGGGACAGGGGGCTTTGACTACACCTTT.

Concerning this clonotype itself: A much larger clonotype is one base distant, so this may be a read error. V and J are TRBV12-3 or TRBV12-4 and TRBJ2-5, with TRBD2 identical over 8 bases. The CDR3 loop spans 15 amino acids. CDR3 in DNA: TGTACCAGCAGTTCGTCGAGCGGGGGCCGGGAGACCCAGTACTTC. Translated, it gives CTSSSSSGGRETQYF.

This clonotype was counted once. The chain couples TRBV4-1 to TRBJ2-3; TRBD2 is a possible D gene (5 bases). Germline CDR1 and CDR2: MGHRA and YSYEKL. This CDR3 is 15 amino acids long. The germline V and J ends were trimmed by 3 bases and 2 bases, with 12 bases remaining between them. The CDR3 region is CASSQERTSTDTQYF. The DNA of the CDR3 is TGCGCCAGCAGCCAGGAGCGGACGTCCACAGATACGCAGTATTTT.

In the case of this clonotype: An end of the junction does not agree with germline; a read error may underlie this. As DNA, the CDR3 is TGTGTCAGCAGCACCAGACGGGGATCTTCCGATACGCAGTATTTT. As protein: CVSSTRRGSSDTQYF. The chain has TRBV5-4 and TRBJ2-3, with a possible D match to TRBD2 (5 bases). The CDR3 runs 15 residues. Germline V gives CDR1 SGHNT, CDR2 YYREEE (reference sequence).

With regard to this clonotype: Possible read error: a much larger clone is one base away. The CDR3 sequence is CASSLYSGGSYEQYF. The CDR3 coding sequence is TGTGCCAGCAGCCTGTATAGCGGAGGCTCCTACGAGCAGTACTTC. V and J are TRBV5-4 and TRBJ2-7; D is perhaps TRBD2 (6 bases). This CDR3 is built from 15 residues. V shed 4 bases and J shed 0 bases, with 14 bases lying between them. The germline V gene has CDR1 SGHNT and CDR2 YYREEE (reference sequence).

This clonotype was counted a few times. At one end the junction does not follow the germline gene, possibly because of a read error. The J gene is TRBJ2-5, the V gene TRBV7-2; D may match TRBD1 or TRBD2 (6 bases each). CDR1 is SGHTA, CDR2 FQGNSA, per germline. The CDR3 totals 14 residues. CDR3 coding DNA: TGTGCCAACAGCTTCGGAGGGGGCCAAGAGACCCAGTACTTC. Encoded protein: CANSFGGGQETQYF.

Worth noting for this clonotype: Possible read error: a much larger clone is one base away. The chain joins TRBV12-3 or TRBV12-4 to TRBJ1-1; tentatively, D is TRBD1 (5 bases). The V end lost 7 bases, the J end lost 11 bases, and 20 bases lay between the germline ends. The CDR3 covers 13 residues. The CDR3 coding sequence is TGTGCCAGCACCCCGAGACAGACCGGGGAGGCTTTCTTT. Translating it yields CASTPRQTGEAFF.

This chain links TRBV11-3 with TRBJ2-7; D is possibly TRBD2 (6 bases). Germline V CDR1 and CDR2: SGHNT, YENEEA. There are 14 residues in the CDR3. Trimming shortened V by 5 bases and J by 9 bases, and 20 bases separated the two germline ends. The CDR3 region is CASSPRLEGSGQYF. CDR3 in DNA: TGTGCCAGCAGCCCAAGACTAGAGGGAAGCGGGCAGTACTTC.

This clonotype was seen repeatedly, ten times or more. CDR3: CASIYPTSTEAFF. DNA of the CDR3: TGTGCCAGCATTTACCCCACGTCCACTGAAGCTTTCTTT. The chain has TRBV28 and TRBJ1-1; D uncertain. Germline assignment: CDR1 MDHEN and CDR2 SYDVKM. Deletions cut 7 bases from V and 4 bases from J, with 13 bases between. The CDR3 runs to 13 residues.

The table lists this clonotype with many counts. The chain has TRBV10-3 and TRBJ2-7; D remains ambiguous. Germline lookup yields CDR1 ENHRY and CDR2 SYGVKD. The V end lost 4 bases, the J end lost 6 bases, and 16 bases lay between the germline ends. The CDR3 contains 14 residues. The CDR3 region has the DNA TGTGCCATCAGTGGCCAGAAAGGGTTGGTCGAGCAGTACTTC. It yields the protein CAISGQKGLVEQYF.

On this clonotype itself: The CDR3 ends on some other residue instead of the conserved phenylalanine or tryptophan, so this is likely a read error. The J gene is TRBJ1-1, the V gene TRBV11-3; unclear D gene. Germline-derived CDR1 and CDR2 are SGHNT and YENEEA. This CDR3 comprises 14 residues. Written as DNA, the CDR3 is TGTACCAGCAGCTTAGGTAGAGGATCCACCGAAGCTTTCTGT. It yields the protein CTSSLGRGSTEAFC.

As concerns this clonotype: The CDR3 does not end in the conserved phenylalanine or tryptophan, so this is likely a read error. This chain joins TRBV5-1 and TRBJ1-5; 9 positions agree with TRBD1. The CDR3 consists of 14 residues. CDR1 is SGHRS and CDR2 is YFSETQ in the germline V gene. CDR3 bases: TGCGCCAGCGGCTTAACAGGGGGCTATCAGCCCCAGCATTGT. Residues: CASGLTGGYQPQHC.

This clonotype was counted a single time. Its ends do not fully match the called genes, so a read error is possible. The J gene is TRBJ1-1, the V gene TRBV4-3; 7 bases map to TRBD1. The germline gives CDR1 LGHNA, CDR2 YSLEER. The CDR3 covers 13 residues. CDR3 DNA: TGTGTCAGTAGCCGAGACAGGGTGGGTGAAGCTTTCTTT. It specifies CVSSRDRVGEAFF.

This clonotype was counted once. One end of the junction does not line up with germline, which may come from a read error. The chain is built from TRBV11-3 and TRBJ2-3; weak D call: TRBD1 (5 bases). CDR3 length: 14 residues. Germline V gene sequence: CDR1 SGHNT, CDR2 YENEEA. Written as DNA, the CDR3 is TGTGACAGCAGCTTAGGACATAGGCCAGGTACGCAGTATTTT. Amino acid sequence: CDSSLGHRPGTQYF.

This clonotype was detected many times. The gene calls are TRBV12-3 or TRBV12-4 and TRBJ2-7, with TRBD2 identical over 7 bases. The V segment lost 7 bases and the J segment 0 bases; nucleotides outside the gene matches: 6. The CDR3 extends over 14 amino acids. Here the CDR3 reads CASTPGGYSYEQYF. CDR3 DNA: TGTGCCAGCACCCCGGGGGGATACTCCTACGAGCAGTACTTC.

As to this clonotype: One end of the junction does not line up with germline, which may come from a read error. The V gene is TRBV11-3, the J gene TRBJ2-1; D possibly corresponds to TRBD2 (6 bases). This CDR3 has 17 amino acids. The germline V gene encodes CDR1 SGHNT and CDR2 YENEEA. This CDR3 reads CASSPLRCSGTYNEQSF. DNA of the CDR3: TGTGCCAGCAGCCCCCTAAGATGTAGCGGTACCTACAATGAGCAGTCCTTC.

Only a few counts were recorded for this clonotype. This chain links TRBV10-3 with TRBJ1-6, with D hard to call. The CDR3 consists of 14 residues. The V gene's germline CDR1 is ENHRY and CDR2 SYGVKD. V lost 7 bases and J 1 base, leaving 8 bases between the germline ends. This CDR3 reads CAITDSSYNSPLHF. The CDR3 bases are TGTGCCATCACGGATAGTTCCTATAATTCACCCCTCCACTTT.

As regards this clonotype: A much larger clonotype is one base distant, so this may be a read error. The chain is built from TRBV6-2 or TRBV6-3 and TRBJ2-1, with 9 bases fitting TRBD2. Germline V lookup: CDR1 MNHEY, CDR2 SVGEGT. The CDR3 runs to 17 residues. The CDR3 sequence: CAGSYGGSGSVVYEQFF. CDR3 bases: TGTGCCGGCAGTTACGGCGGTAGCGGGAGTGTTGTTTATGAGCAGTTCTTC.

Points on this clonotype: The junction and the germline gene differ at one end; a read error may be behind it. This chain links TRBV4-3 with TRBJ2-2, with a weak D call TRBD2 (6 bases). Germline CDR1 LGHNA, CDR2 YSLEER. CDR3 length equals 16 residues. The CDR3 loop reads CASSQDRGSGTGELLF. The CDR3 region has the DNA TGCGCCAGCAGCCAAGATCGGGGTAGCGGCACCGGGGAGCTGTTATTT.

V is TRBV11-2 and J is TRBJ2-3; the D gene could be TRBD1 or TRBD2 (5 bases each). CDR1 and CDR2 (germline): SGHAT, FQNNGV. This CDR3 is built from 14 residues. The V end was cut by 5 bases, the J end by 4 bases, with 13 bases between. CDR3 loop: CASSQGPGSDTQYF. The CDR3 bases are TGTGCCAGCAGCCAGGGACCGGGTTCAGATACGCAGTATTTT.

Concerning this clonotype: One end of the junction fails to match germline, which may point to a read error. The chain carries TRBV5-5 and TRBJ1-6; the D gene is possibly TRBD1 (5 bases). The CDR3 runs 15 residues. From germline, CDR1 is SGHKS and CDR2 YYEKEE (reference sequence). CDR3: CASGSGTSFTSPFHF. CDR3 DNA: TGTGCCAGCGGCTCCGGGACGAGCTTTACGTCACCCTTCCACTTT.

Worth noting for this clonotype: No conserved phenylalanine or tryptophan is present at the end of the CDR3, so a read error is the likely explanation. The V call is TRBV4-1, the J call TRBJ2-1; D unresolved. In germline, CDR1 is MGHRA, CDR2 YSYEKL. There are 15 residues in the CDR3. This chain's CDR3 is CANSQEDRTYNEQFL. DNA of the CDR3: TGCGCCAACAGCCAAGAAGACCGCACCTACAATGAGCAGTTCCTC.

With regard to this clonotype: This CDR3 is missing its conserved last phenylalanine or tryptophan, likely due to a read error. The V and J genes are TRBV4-1 and TRBJ1-6; no clear D. CDR3 size: 14 residues. With 4 bases removed from V and 9 bases from J, the gap between germline ends came to 13 bases. Germline CDR1 reads MGHRA; CDR2 reads YSYEKL. CDR3: CASSREDGSSPLHY. The CDR3 nucleotides read TGCGCCAGCAGCCGAGAGGATGGGAGTTCACCCCTCCACTAT.

V and J are TRBV6-5 and TRBJ2-1, with 10 bases aligning to TRBD2. Germline V gives CDR1 MNHEY, CDR2 SVGAGI. This CDR3 contains 15 residues. V trimming: 4 bases; J trimming: 3 bases; junction bases outside the gene matches: 3. CDR3 in DNA: TGTGCCAGCAGTTTACTAGCGGGGATCTACAATGAGCAGTTCTTC. Its translation is CASSLLAGIYNEQFF.

In regard to this clonotype: A junction boundary mismatches the germline segment, possibly from a read error. The chain links TRBV4-1 to TRBJ2-5; maybe TRBD1 (6 bases). This CDR3 region has 15 residues. CDR1 is MGHRA and CDR2 is YSYEKL in the germline V gene. CDR3 loop: CANSQDGGSLETQYF. The CDR3 DNA is TGTGCCAACAGCCAAGATGGGGGCAGCTTAGAGACCCAGTACTTC.

A word on this clonotype: An end of the junction differs from the germline gene, which may be a read error. The genes are TRBV11-3 and TRBJ2-3, with D uncertain. CDR3 length: 14 residues. The V gene's germline CDR1 is SGHNT and CDR2 YENEEA. This chain's CDR3 is CASGLVGYTDAQYF. CDR3 coding DNA: TGTGCCAGCGGCTTAGTCGGCTACACAGATGCGCAGTACTTT.